Each of the 9 T cell receptor beta chains below was sequenced from the same sample in a study of T-cell reconstitution after alpha-beta-depleted transplantation in children. Molecular barcoding with unique molecular identifiers was used for the TCRbeta library. TCRdb processed the PCR reads anew with MiXCR; each CDR3 protein has one entry. The sample shows approximately 89,000 distinct CDR3 sequences, around 15% of them seen only once. Sequenced material: PBMCs, mostly from graft donor cells, taken 180 days after TCRalphabeta/CD19-depleted stem cell transplant. These receptors originate from a male patient between 2 and 10 years old who had a stem cell transplant for acute lymphoblastic leukemia, so the T cells may come from the graft donor.

CDR3 protein: CATSGRQGRRTEAFF. In nucleotides, the CDR3 is TGTGCCACCAGCGGTAGACAGGGTCGCCGCACTGAAGCTTTCTTT. The chain employs TRBV15 and TRBJ1-1, with 7 bases matching TRBD1. Per the germline V gene, CDR1 is LNHNV and CDR2 is YYDKDF (reference sequence). J gave up 4 bases and V 5 bases, and 10 bases lay outside the gene matches. The CDR3 has 15 residues. Based on the CDR3 plus reference TRBV15 and TRBJ1-1, the full variable domain is DAMVIQNPRYQVTQFGKPVTLSCSQTLNHNVMYWYQQKSSQAPKLLFHYYDKDFNNEADTPDNFQSRRPNTSFCFLDIRSPGLGDTAMYLCATSGRQGRRTEAFFGQGTRLTVV.

The V call is TRBV12-3 or TRBV12-4, the J call TRBJ1-1; no definite D call. The CDR3 loop spans 12 amino acids. Trimming stripped 6 bases from V and 1 base from J, with 6 bases between. Here the CDR3 reads CASSRENTEAFF. The DNA for the CDR3 is TGTGCCAGCAGCCGTGAGAACACTGAAGCTTTCTTT.

V gene TRBV20-1 combines with J gene TRBJ1-2; D call uncertain. Germline lookup yields CDR1 DFQATT and CDR2 SNEGSKA (reference sequence). V lost 3 bases and J lost 3, with 11 bases in between. CDR3 length equals 13 residues. CDR3 bases: TGCAGTGCTAGTGCCCAAAGGGACTATGGCTACACCTTC. This codes for CSASAQRDYGYTF.

About this clonotype: A junction boundary mismatches the germline segment, possibly from a read error. The V and J genes are TRBV20-1 and TRBJ2-5; tentatively, D is TRBD1 or TRBD2 (6 bases each). The CDR3 length is 13 residues. Germline CDR1 DFQATT, CDR2 SNEGSKA (reference sequence). DNA for the CDR3: TGCAGTGCTACTGTGGGGGGCCAAGAGTCCCAGTACTTC. Translated, it gives CSATVGGQESQYF.

The chain carries TRBV25-1 and TRBJ2-3; D gene unclear. CDR3 length equals 11 residues. Germline loops: CDR1 MGHDK, CDR2 SYGVNS. V was trimmed by 5 bases and J by 7 bases, leaving 7 bases between them. The CDR3 protein is CASSRAYTQYF. As DNA, the CDR3 is TGTGCCAGCAGTCGCGCATATACGCAGTATTTT.

The chain combines TRBV15 with TRBJ2-1; 9 positions agree with TRBD1. Germline CDR1 reads LNHNV; CDR2 reads YYDKDF (reference sequence). J gave up 5 bases and V 5 bases, and 7 bases lay outside the gene matches. CDR3 length equals 15 residues. In DNA form, the CDR3 reads TGTGCCACCAGCTCCACGGGACAGGGTAACAATGAGCAGTTCTTC. Protein: CATSSTGQGNNEQFF.

This clonotype was observed a few times. The chain is built from TRBV6-5 and TRBJ1-3, with D possibly TRBD1 on 6 matching bases. V gave up 2 bases and J gave up 0 bases, with 14 bases separating them. This CDR3 is built from 17 residues. Germline-derived CDR1 and CDR2 are MNHEY and SVGAGI. The CDR3 region is CASSYPQGHRSGNTIYF. CDR3 bases: TGTGCCAGCAGTTACCCCCAGGGACATCGCTCTGGAAACACCATATATTTT.

This clonotype was seen a few times. The genes are TRBV5-1 and TRBJ2-3; D is ambiguous. Germline V gene data show CDR1 as SGHRS and CDR2 as YFSETQ. V was clipped by 0 bases and J by 4 bases, with 6 bases between them. The CDR3 loop spans 13 amino acids. As DNA, the CDR3 is TGCGCCAGCAGCTTGGGGACGTCAGATACGCAGTATTTT. Translating it yields CASSLGTSDTQYF.

The V and J genes are TRBV7-8 and TRBJ2-3; D possibly matches TRBD1 or TRBD2 (5 bases each). CDR1 and CDR2 (germline): SGHVS, FQNEAQ. The CDR3 extends over 16 amino acids. Deletions cut 1 base from V and 3 bases from J, with 14 bases between. CDR3 in amino acids: CASSLVNRPGTDTQYF. CDR3 sequence (DNA): TGTGCCAGCAGCTTAGTTAACAGGCCGGGGACAGATACGCAGTATTTT.